These T cell receptor beta chains were read from a single sample in a study of blood T cells in healthy people across ages. TCRdb recomputed calls from the 5' RACE reads with MiXCR, one row per CDR3 protein. There are around 1.5 million distinct CDR3 sequences in the sample; approximately 59% occur only once, and about 6.3% lies in the top ten. The specimen sequenced was blood. These TCRs come from a man between 18 and 29 years old in good health. CDR3s leave out the opening cysteine and the closing phenylalanine or tryptophan. The order of the fields is V gene, CDR3 protein.

v_gene: TRBV6-5; CDR3aa: ASSPLGGSINEQY
v_gene: TRBV20-1; CDR3aa: SVGKRGAYNEQF
v_gene: TRBV5-1; CDR3aa: ASSLELGGVGGYT
v_gene: TRBV6-2/TRBV6-3; CDR3aa: ASSGDRSSYT
v_gene: TRBV13; CDR3aa: ASSRRVGEQY
v_gene: TRBV29-1; CDR3aa: SVDLSEGRADTQY
v_gene: TRBV20-1; CDR3aa: SARPYPSDSVSSYNEQF
v_gene: TRBV7-9; CDR3aa: ASSLDYEQY
v_gene: TRBV6-5; CDR3aa: ASSSRRARSDEQF
v_gene: TRBV12-3/TRBV12-4; CDR3aa: ASTRDRVVTGELF
v_gene: TRBV4-3; CDR3aa: ASSPYRGENYEQY
v_gene: TRBV15; CDR3aa: ATSSTGTYGYT
v_gene: TRBV20-1; CDR3aa: SARDIWGQGQGQPQH
v_gene: TRBV6-2/TRBV6-3; CDR3aa: ASSYRSSGAVADTRY
v_gene: TRBV7-9; CDR3aa: AGSDRIYGYT
v_gene: TRBV5-5; CDR3aa: ASSLGDRNEQF
v_gene: TRBV27; CDR3aa: ASSWIPLAKNIQY
v_gene: TRBV10-3; CDR3aa: AISEATEAF
v_gene: TRBV12-5; CDR3aa: ASGFSTAPTSYNEQF
v_gene: TRBV20-1; CDR3aa: SARSPEDTEAF
v_gene: TRBV7-7; CDR3aa: ASSRLAGEQETQY
v_gene: TRBV25-1; CDR3aa: ASSDPGDRGYT
v_gene: TRBV18; CDR3aa: ASFSSGGTDTQY
v_gene: TRBV4-2; CDR3aa: ASQVGLAGGGSGNEQF
v_gene: TRBV4-1; CDR3aa: ASSQDSGGRNNSPLH
v_gene: TRBV15; CDR3aa: ATSRGLGQRYNEQF
v_gene: TRBV4-1; CDR3aa: ASSPTDYYGYT
v_gene: TRBV12-3/TRBV12-4; CDR3aa: ASSLIQGNQPQH
v_gene: TRBV4-1; CDR3aa: ASSQDEGGSYNEQF
v_gene: TRBV7-9; CDR3aa: ASSLSGSIDEQF
v_gene: TRBV20-1; CDR3aa: SAPAGTSVFPGSYNEQF
v_gene: TRBV4-1; CDR3aa: ASSQDPTGSSTDTQY
v_gene: TRBV25-1; CDR3aa: ASSERDRENTEAF
v_gene: TRBV4-1; CDR3aa: ASSQVSVPSVSYEQY
v_gene: TRBV2; CDR3aa: ASSGRQETQY
v_gene: TRBV7-9; CDR3aa: ASSTPLRAGGLRETQY
v_gene: TRBV5-1; CDR3aa: ASSLDGGSGEKLF
v_gene: TRBV2; CDR3aa: ASNGGQDPEQY
v_gene: TRBV6-6; CDR3aa: ASSYSGESGNYEQY
v_gene: TRBV5-1; CDR3aa: ASSSTGTSYNEQF
v_gene: TRBV5-1; CDR3aa: ASSPWGDYQETQY
v_gene: TRBV6-2/TRBV6-3; CDR3aa: ASSYVLAGAVYNEQY
v_gene: TRBV6-2/TRBV6-3; CDR3aa: ASGRTGIDEQF
v_gene: TRBV29-1; CDR3aa: SVAGTAFDEQY
v_gene: TRBV11-2; CDR3aa: ASSLETGDAGANVLT
v_gene: TRBV6-6; CDR3aa: ASTKRSQGQGYEQY
v_gene: TRBV4-1; CDR3aa: ASSQVRQGLNEQF